Below, 11 T cell receptor beta chains from the same sample are listed, as sequenced in a study of beta chain features in type 1 diabetes. All of the isolated RNA was reverse transcribed, so expressed TCRB transcripts were sequenced. Clones were read by immunoSEQ multiplex PCR, and TCRdb kept only the in-frame ones, dropping some. The table records approximately 120,000 clones, roughly 40% of them present only once. The sample was stem cell memory CD4+ T cells from blood. The receptors originated from a woman in her late teens or twenties in good health.

This chain connects TRBV11-2 to TRBJ2-1; perhaps TRBD1 as D (6 bases). This CDR3 has 15 residues. Germline-derived CDR1 and CDR2 are SGHAT and FQNNGV. V was trimmed by 2 bases and J by 5 bases, leaving 13 bases between them. CDR3 sequence (DNA): TGTGCCAGCAGCTTATCCGTCGGGACAAACAATGAGCAGTTCTTC. Translation gives CASSLSVGTNNEQFF.

This clone was seen a handful of times. The V call is TRBV7-6, the J call TRBJ2-1; no definite D call. The germline V gene encodes CDR1 SGHVS and CDR2 FNYEAQ. CDR3 length: 13 residues. V was cut by 5 bases and J by 6 bases, with 11 bases left in between. Here the CDR3 DNA reads TGTGCCAGCAGCGAGGCTTTTGGCAATGAGCAGTTCTTC. This translates into CASSEAFGNEQFF.

The rearrangement uses TRBV29-1 and TRBJ2-1; 7 bases match TRBD1. The ends lost 7 bases at V and 8 bases at J; junction bases unmatched: 11. The CDR3 sequence is 13 residues long. The germline CDR1 and CDR2 sequences are SQVTM and ANQGSEA. The CDR3 protein is CSAVGTASDEQFF. CDR3 bases: TGCAGCGCGGTCGGGACAGCCTCTGATGAGCAGTTCTTC.

The chain couples TRBV28 to TRBJ2-7; 16 bases agree with TRBD2. The germline V gene has CDR1 MDHEN and CDR2 SYDVKM. This CDR3 region has 19 residues. The V segment lost 4 bases and the J segment 3 bases; nucleotides outside the gene matches: 12. CDR3 loop: CASSSTGTSGRAFLYEQYF. The CDR3 DNA sequence: TGTGCCAGCAGTTCGACAGGGACTAGCGGGAGGGCTTTCCTCTACGAGCAGTACTTC.

This clone was counted between two and nine times. This sequence joins TRBV5-1 and TRBJ2-7; TRBD2 is a possible D gene (6 bases). Trimming removed 0 bases from V and 6 bases from J, with 16 bases in between. Germline CDR1 is SGHRS and CDR2 is YFSETQ. The CDR3 runs 15 residues. In DNA, the CDR3 is TGCGCCAGCAGCTTGGCCTCCGGGAGTAGTGGCGAGCAGTACTTC. It is translated as CASSLASGSSGEQYF.

The J gene is TRBJ1-5, the V gene TRBV4-3; 9 nucleotides line up with TRBD1. Germline lookup yields CDR1 LGHNA and CDR2 YSLEER. V trimming: 3 bases; J trimming: 6 bases; junction bases outside the gene matches: 6. The CDR3 has 15 residues. CDR3 sequence: CASSHGTGGSQPQHF. The DNA of the CDR3 is TGCGCCAGCAGCCACGGAACAGGGGGCTCTCAGCCCCAGCATTTT.

A few counts support this clone. The V and J genes are TRBV6-6 and TRBJ2-1; D is unresolved. V gave up 2 bases and J gave up 4 bases, with 6 bases separating them. From germline, CDR1 is MNHNY and CDR2 SVGAGI (reference sequence). The CDR3 runs 13 residues. As DNA, the CDR3 is TGTGCCAGCAGTTACGTCCAGTACAATGAGCAGTTCTTC. Residues: CASSYVQYNEQFF.

V gene TRBV4-1 combines with J gene TRBJ2-1; the D gene is possibly TRBD2 (5 bases). V was clipped by 4 bases and J by 7 bases, with 11 bases between them. CDR1 is MGHRA, CDR2 YSYEKL, per germline. The CDR3 is 13 amino acids. As DNA, the CDR3 is TGCGCCAGCAGCCTAATAACTAGTAATGAGCAGTTCTTC. Translating it yields CASSLITSNEQFF.

The chain uses TRBV15 and TRBJ1-4; 7 bases are a match to TRBD1. V was clipped by 5 bases and J by 13 bases; unmatched bases: 7. This CDR3 comprises 12 residues. CDR1 is LNHNV, CDR2 YYDKDF, per germline (reference sequence). The CDR3 protein is CATSRNRGTLFF. DNA for the CDR3: TGTGCCACCAGCCGAAACAGGGGTACACTGTTTTTT.

This clone appeared a few times. The chain recombines TRBV27 with TRBJ1-1; TRBD1 aligns across 7 bases. The germline gives CDR1 MNHEY, CDR2 SMNVEV (reference sequence). Unmatched junction bases numbered 9, after V lost 4 bases and J lost 1 base. The CDR3 totals 16 residues. The CDR3 spells CASSSFSGTANTEAFF. The CDR3 nucleotides read TGTGCCAGCAGTTCGTTCTCCGGGACAGCGAACACTGAAGCTTTCTTT.

The rearrangement links TRBV6-5 to TRBJ2-7; a weak D match, TRBD2 (5 bases). The germline gives CDR1 MNHEY, CDR2 SVGAGI. Trimming left V 10 bases short and J 2 bases short, with 15 bases between. The CDR3 runs 13 residues. The CDR3 coding sequence is TGTGCCACACATGGGAGATTAACCTACGAGCAGTACTTC. Protein: CATHGRLTYEQYF.